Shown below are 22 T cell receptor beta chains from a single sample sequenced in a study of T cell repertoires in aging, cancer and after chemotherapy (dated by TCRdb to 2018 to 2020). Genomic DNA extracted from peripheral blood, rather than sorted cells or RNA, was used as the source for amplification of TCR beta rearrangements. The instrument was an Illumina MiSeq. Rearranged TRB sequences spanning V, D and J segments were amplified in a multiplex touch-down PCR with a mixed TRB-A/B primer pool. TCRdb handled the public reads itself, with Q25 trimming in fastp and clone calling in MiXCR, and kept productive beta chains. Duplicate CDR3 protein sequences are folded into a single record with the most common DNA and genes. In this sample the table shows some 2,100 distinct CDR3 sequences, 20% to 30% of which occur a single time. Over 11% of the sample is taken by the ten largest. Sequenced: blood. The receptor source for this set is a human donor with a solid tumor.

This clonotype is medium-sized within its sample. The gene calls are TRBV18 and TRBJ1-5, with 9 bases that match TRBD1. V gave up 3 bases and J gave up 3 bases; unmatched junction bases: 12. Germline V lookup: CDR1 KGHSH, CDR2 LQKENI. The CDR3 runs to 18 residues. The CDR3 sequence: CASSPSDGQGPYNQPQHF. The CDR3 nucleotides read TGTGCCAGCTCACCCTCCGACGGACAGGGGCCTTACAATCAGCCCCAGCATTTT.

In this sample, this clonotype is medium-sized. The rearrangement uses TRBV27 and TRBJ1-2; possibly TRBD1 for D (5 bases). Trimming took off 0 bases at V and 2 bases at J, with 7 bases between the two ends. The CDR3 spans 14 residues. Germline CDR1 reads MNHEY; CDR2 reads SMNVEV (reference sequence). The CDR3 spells CASSLSRQNYGYTF. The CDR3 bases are TGTGCCAGCAGTTTATCGAGACAGAACTATGGCTACACCTTC.

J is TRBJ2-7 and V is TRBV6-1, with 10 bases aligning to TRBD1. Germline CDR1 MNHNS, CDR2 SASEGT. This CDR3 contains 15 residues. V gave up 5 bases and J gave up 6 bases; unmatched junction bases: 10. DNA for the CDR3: TGTGCCAGCAGTCCGACCGGGACAGGGGTCCGCGAGCAGTACTTC. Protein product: CASSPTGTGVREQYF.

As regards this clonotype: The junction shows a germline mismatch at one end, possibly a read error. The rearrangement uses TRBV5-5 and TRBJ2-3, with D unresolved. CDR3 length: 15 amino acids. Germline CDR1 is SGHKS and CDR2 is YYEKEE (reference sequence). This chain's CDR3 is CASSFSQHLTDTQYF. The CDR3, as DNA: TGCGCCAGCAGCTTCTCCCAACACCTCACAGATACGCAGTATTTT.

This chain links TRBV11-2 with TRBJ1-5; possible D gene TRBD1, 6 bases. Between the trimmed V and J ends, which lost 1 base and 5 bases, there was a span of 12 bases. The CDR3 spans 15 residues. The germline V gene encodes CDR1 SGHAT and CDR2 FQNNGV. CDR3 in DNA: TGTGCCAGCAGCTTAGCCAGGGGAGGGGATCAGCCCCAGCATTTT. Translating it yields CASSLARGGDQPQHF. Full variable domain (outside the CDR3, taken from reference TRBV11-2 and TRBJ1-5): EAGVAQSPRYKIIEKRQSVAFWCNPISGHATLYWYQQILGQGPKLLIQFQNNGVVDDSQLPKDRFSAERLKGVDSTLKIQPAKLEDSAVYLCASSLARGGDQPQHFGDGTRLSIL.

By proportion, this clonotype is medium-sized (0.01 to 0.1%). The CDR3 here is CASSPAHYEQYF. CDR3 DNA sequence: TGTGCCAGCAGCCCGGCACACTACGAGCAGTACTTC. The chain joins TRBV14 to TRBJ2-7, with D unclear. V was cut by 4 bases and J by 3 bases, with 7 bases left in between. This CDR3 region has 12 residues. Per the germline V gene, CDR1 is SGHDN and CDR2 is FVKESK.

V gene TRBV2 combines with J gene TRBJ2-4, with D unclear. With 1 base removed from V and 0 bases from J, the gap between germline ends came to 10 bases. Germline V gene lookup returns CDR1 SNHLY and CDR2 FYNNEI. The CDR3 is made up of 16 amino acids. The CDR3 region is CASSEDPTVAKNIQYF. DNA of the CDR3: TGTGCCAGCAGTGAAGACCCCACGGTAGCCAAAAACATTCAGTACTTC.

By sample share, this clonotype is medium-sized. CDR3 in DNA: TGTGCCAGCAGTTATGGTAGCGGGACAGATACGCAGTATTTT. This codes for CASSYGSGTDTQYF. This chain uses TRBV6-2 or TRBV6-3 with TRBJ2-3, with TRBD2 matching over 7 bases. Germline-derived CDR1 and CDR2 are MNHEY and SVGEGT. This CDR3 spans 14 amino acids. Germline trimming cut 3 bases from V and 3 bases from J; bases unmatched to any gene: 3.

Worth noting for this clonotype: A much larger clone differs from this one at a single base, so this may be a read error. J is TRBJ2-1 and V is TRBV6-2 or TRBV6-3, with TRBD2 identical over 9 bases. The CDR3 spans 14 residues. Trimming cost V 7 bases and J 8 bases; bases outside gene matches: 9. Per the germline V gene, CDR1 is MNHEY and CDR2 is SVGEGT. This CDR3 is CASIFSGGVYEQFF. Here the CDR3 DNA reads TGTGCCAGCATTTTTAGCGGGGGTGTATATGAGCAGTTCTTC.

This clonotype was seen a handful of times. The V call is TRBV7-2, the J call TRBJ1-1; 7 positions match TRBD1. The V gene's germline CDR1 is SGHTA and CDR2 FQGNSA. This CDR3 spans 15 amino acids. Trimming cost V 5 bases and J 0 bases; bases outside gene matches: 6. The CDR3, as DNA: TGTGCCAGCAGCCCAATGGGACAGCTGAACACTGAAGCTTTCTTT. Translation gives CASSPMGQLNTEAFF. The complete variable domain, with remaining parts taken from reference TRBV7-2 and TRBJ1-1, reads GAGVSQSPSNKVTEKGKDVELRCDPISGHTALYWYRQSLGQGLEFLIYFQGNSAPDKSGLPSDRFSAERTGGSVSTLTIQRTQQEDSAVYLCASSPMGQLNTEAFFGQGTRLTVV.

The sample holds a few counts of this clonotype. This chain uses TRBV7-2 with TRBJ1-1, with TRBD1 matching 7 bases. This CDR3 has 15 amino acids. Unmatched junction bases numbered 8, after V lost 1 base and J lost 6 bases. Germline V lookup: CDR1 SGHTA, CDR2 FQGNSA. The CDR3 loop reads CASSLEQGRTSEAFF. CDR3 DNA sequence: TGTGCCAGCAGCTTAGAACAGGGGCGTACCTCTGAAGCTTTCTTT.

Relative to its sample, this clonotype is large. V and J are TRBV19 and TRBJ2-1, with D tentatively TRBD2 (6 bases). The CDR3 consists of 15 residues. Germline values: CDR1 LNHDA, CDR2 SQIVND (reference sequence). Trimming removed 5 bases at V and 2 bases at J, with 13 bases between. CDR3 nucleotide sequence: TGTGCCAGTAGTCCGGGGAGGCCAGCCTACAATGAGCAGTTCTTC. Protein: CASSPGRPAYNEQFF.

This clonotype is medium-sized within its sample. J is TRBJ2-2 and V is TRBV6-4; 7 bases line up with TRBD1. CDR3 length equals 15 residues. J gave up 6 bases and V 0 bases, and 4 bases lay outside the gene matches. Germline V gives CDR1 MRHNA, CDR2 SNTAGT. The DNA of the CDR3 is TGTGCCAGCAGTGACTCGACAGGGTCTGCCGGGGAGCTGTTTTTT. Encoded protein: CASSDSTGSAGELFF.

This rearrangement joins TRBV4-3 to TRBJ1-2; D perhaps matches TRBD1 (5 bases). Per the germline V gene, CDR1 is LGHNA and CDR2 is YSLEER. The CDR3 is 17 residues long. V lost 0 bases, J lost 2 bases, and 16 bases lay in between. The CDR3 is CASSQDGTPTDNYGYTF. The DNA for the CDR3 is TGCGCCAGCAGCCAAGATGGAACCCCGACAGACAACTATGGCTACACCTTC.

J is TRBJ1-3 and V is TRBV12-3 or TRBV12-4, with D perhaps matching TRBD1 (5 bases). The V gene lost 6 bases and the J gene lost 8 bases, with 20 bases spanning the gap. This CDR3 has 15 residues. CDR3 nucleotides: TGTGCCAGCAGCTACAGACACAACCAAGGGGACACCATATATTTT. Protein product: CASSYRHNQGDTIYF.

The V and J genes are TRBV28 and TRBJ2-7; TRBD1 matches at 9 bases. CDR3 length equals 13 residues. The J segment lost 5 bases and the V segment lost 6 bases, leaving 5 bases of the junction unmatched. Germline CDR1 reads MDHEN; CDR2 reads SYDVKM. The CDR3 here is CASRGTGRDEQYF. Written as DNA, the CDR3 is TGTGCCAGCAGGGGGACAGGGAGGGACGAGCAGTACTTC. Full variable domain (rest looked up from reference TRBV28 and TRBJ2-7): DVKVTQSSRYLVKRTGEKVFLECVQDMDHENMFWYRQDPGLGLRLIYFSYDVKMKEKGDIPEGYSVSREKKERFSLILESASTNQTSMYLCASRGTGRDEQYFGPGTRLTVT.

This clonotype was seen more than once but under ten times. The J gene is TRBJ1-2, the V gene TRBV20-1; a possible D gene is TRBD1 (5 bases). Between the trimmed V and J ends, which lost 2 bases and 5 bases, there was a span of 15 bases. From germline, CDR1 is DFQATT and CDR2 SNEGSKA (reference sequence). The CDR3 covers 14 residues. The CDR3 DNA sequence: TGCAGTGCTAGAACGGGACGGGGAACTTATGGCTACACCTTC. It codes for CSARTGRGTYGYTF.

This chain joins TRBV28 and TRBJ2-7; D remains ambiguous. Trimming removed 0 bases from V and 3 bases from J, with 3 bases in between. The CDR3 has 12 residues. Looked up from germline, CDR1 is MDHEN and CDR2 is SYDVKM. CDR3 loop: CASSLWSYEQYF. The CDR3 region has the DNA TGTGCCAGCAGTTTATGGAGCTACGAGCAGTACTTC.

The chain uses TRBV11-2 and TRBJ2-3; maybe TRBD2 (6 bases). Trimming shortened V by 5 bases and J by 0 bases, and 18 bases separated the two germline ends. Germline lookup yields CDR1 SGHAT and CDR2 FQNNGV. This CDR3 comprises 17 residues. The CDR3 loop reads CASSQRGAGPSTDTQYF. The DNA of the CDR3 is TGTGCCAGCAGCCAGAGAGGGGCGGGGCCTAGCACAGATACGCAGTATTTT.

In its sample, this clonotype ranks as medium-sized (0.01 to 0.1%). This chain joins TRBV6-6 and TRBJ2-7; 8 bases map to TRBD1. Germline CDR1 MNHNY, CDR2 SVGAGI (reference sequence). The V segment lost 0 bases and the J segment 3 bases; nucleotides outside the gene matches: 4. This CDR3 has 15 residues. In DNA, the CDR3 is TGTGCCAGCAGTTACTCTACAGGGGGTTTCTACGAGCAGTACTTC. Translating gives CASSYSTGGFYEQYF.

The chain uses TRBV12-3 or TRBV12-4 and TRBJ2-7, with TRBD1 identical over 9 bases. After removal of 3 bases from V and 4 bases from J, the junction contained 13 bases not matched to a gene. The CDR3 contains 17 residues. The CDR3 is CASSLGQGENPRYEQYF. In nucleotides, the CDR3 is TGTGCCAGCAGTTTGGGACAGGGCGAAAACCCTAGGTACGAGCAGTACTTC.

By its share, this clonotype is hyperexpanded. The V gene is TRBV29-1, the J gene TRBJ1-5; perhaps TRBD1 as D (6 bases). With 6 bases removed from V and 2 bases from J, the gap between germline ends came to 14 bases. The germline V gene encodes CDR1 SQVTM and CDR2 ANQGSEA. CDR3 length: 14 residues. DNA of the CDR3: TGCAGCGTAAATCAGGGGTCGGGCAATCAGCCCCAGCATTTT. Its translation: CSVNQGSGNQPQHF.